The T cell receptor (beta chain) described here comes from a study of blood T cell repertoires in COVID-19. The wider study: Italy, Spain and the United States were the sources of the convalescent and acute COVID-19 samples. Sources were T cells, B-cell-depleted T cells, or PBMCs; the material itself was cDNA or gDNA.

Original processing notes: Amplification of reference gene primers was used by the study to estimate nucleated cell counts. Libraries were prepared by immunoSEQ multiplex PCR; TCRdb keeps only in-frame clonotypes and omits some of them. V and J calls plus clone size are reproduced from that table; the DNA served to infer D and trimming. The sample contains around 300,000 clones, 88% of which appear only once. This clone was detected only once. CDR1 is MNHEY and CDR2 is SVGEGT in the germline V gene. The CDR3 is 15 amino acids. V lost 3 bases and J lost 8, with 19 bases in between. Source material: peripheral blood. The source is a woman aged 30 to 39 with COVID-19, enrolled during active disease. V usage is TRBV6-2 or TRBV6-3 and J usage is TRBJ1-2; D perhaps matches TRBD1 (6 bases). CDR3 amino acids: CASSYGPAERGGYTF. The CDR3 nucleotides read TGTGCCAGCAGTTATGGTCCGGCGGAGAGGGGGGGCTACACCTTC.